Sequencing of this TCR beta chain was carried out in a study of blood T cell repertoires in COVID-19. Sequencing used immunoSEQ multiplex PCR; TCRdb keeps in-frame clones, though not all of them. The profile shows hundreds of thousands of clones, roughly 86% of them singletons. This clone was seen just once. The J segment lost 5 bases and the V segment lost 5 bases, leaving 11 bases of the junction unmatched. The germline CDR1 and CDR2 sequences are SGHNT and YENEEA. The CDR3 has 15 amino acids. The sequenced sample consisted of PBMCs or T cells enriched from blood (not recorded which). The receptor comes from a woman aged 45-65 years who had recovered from COVID-19. V and J are TRBV11-3 and TRBJ1-2; the match to TRBD1 covers 7 bases. CDR3 in DNA: TGTGCCAGCAGCCCCTCAGGGACAGCAACTTATGGCTACACCTTC. Translated: CASSPSGTATYGYTF.